This T cell receptor beta chain was sequenced for a study of T cells expressing NK-cell markers. Across the whole study: Sequencing covered eight donors, seven HCMV-seropositive and one seronegative.

TCRdb re-called the 5' RACE reads, yielding one record per CDR3 amino acid sequence without DNA. The table gives 500,000 to 700,000 distinct CDR3 sequences; the top ten clones make up approximately 3.6% of it. This CDR3 region has 16 residues. V and J are TRBV12-3 or TRBV12-4 and TRBJ2-3; with no DNA, the TCRdb D assignment of TRBD1 cannot be verified. The TCR sequence derives from a man in his late teens or twenties in good health. Sequencing was carried out using blood T cells: a sorted CD56 or NKG2C T cell subset, CD4+ or CD8+ T cells, or bulk PBMC T cells (not recorded which). The CDR3 sequence: CASSPPPGHYTDTQYF.